This is a list of T cell receptor beta chains from one sample in a study of T cell repertoires in cytomegalovirus infection. TCRdb re-called the reads through MiXCR, storing one row per CDR3 protein. The table records some 680,000 distinct CDR3 sequences, less than 40% of them present only once. Sequences were obtained from PBMCs. Receptors were obtained from a human donor in good health (CMV status not recorded). Some clones in this sample may be carry-over from other donors' samples. The CDR3 runs from the conserved cysteine through the conserved F or W. A D gene is named only where the DNA matches it firmly. Some rows mark clone size as missing; the rest say once, few, many or name a class of expanded clone.

DNA	CDR3	D	length	J	V	size
TGTGCCAGCAGCTACCGGGACAATGAGCAGTTCTTC	CASSYRDNEQFF	-	12	TRBJ2-1	TRBV7-3	-
TGTGCCAGCAGTGGAAACTTTCTAGCGGGAACCGGGGAGCTGTTTTTT	CASSGNFLAGTGELFF	TRBD2	16	TRBJ2-2	TRBV6-1	-
TGTGCCACCAGTGATACTGACAGCACCGGGGAGCTGTTTTTT	CATSDTDSTGELFF	-	14	TRBJ2-2	TRBV24-1	few
TGTGCCAGCAGAGTATGGGGTGGCGATGAGCAGTTCTTC	CASRVWGGDEQFF	-	13	TRBJ2-1	TRBV27	-
TGTGCCAGCGGACAGGGCGCGGCGAACACTGAAGCTTTCTTT	CASGQGAANTEAFF	TRBD1	14	TRBJ1-1	TRBV6-6	few
TGTGCCAGCTCCGGCACAGGGTTTGGCGGCTACACCTTC	CASSGTGFGGYTF	-	13	TRBJ1-2	TRBV7-3	few
TGTGCCACCAGCATACGCGGGGGGGTCAATGAGCAGTTCTTC	CATSIRGGVNEQFF	TRBD2	14	TRBJ2-1	TRBV24-1	-
TGTGCCAGTAGACTGACTGCGTCCACAGATACGCAGTATTTT	CASRLTASTDTQYF	-	14	TRBJ2-3	TRBV19	-
TGCAGCGTTGAAAAGACTATTAGCGGGAGTATCAATGAGCAGTTCTTC	CSVEKTISGSINEQFF	TRBD2	16	TRBJ2-1	TRBV29-1	-
TGTGCCACCAGTCCGGGACTAGCGGGACTCAATGAGCAGTTCTTC	CATSPGLAGLNEQFF	TRBD2	15	TRBJ2-1	TRBV24-1	-
TGTGCCAGCAGCGCTACAGGGTCTTTACTCTCTGGGGCCAACGTCCTGACTTTC	CASSATGSLLSGANVLTF	-	18	TRBJ2-6	TRBV6-6	-
TGTGCCAGCAGCCCCAAGACAGGGGACCAGAACACTGAAGCTTTCTTT	CASSPKTGDQNTEAFF	TRBD1	16	TRBJ1-1	TRBV7-9	-
TGTGCCAGCAGCTTCCTAACAGGGAAGAGCTCCTACGAGCAGTACTTC	CASSFLTGKSSYEQYF	-	16	TRBJ2-7	TRBV7-9	few
TGTGCCAGCAGCGTAAACGGGGGGGGGGCCGGGGAGCTGTTTTTT	CASSVNGGGAGELFF	TRBD2	15	TRBJ2-2	TRBV28	-
TGTGCCAGCAGCTTGCCCGGGACACCTGGGCCCCAGCATTTT	CASSLPGTPGPQHF	-	14	TRBJ1-5	TRBV7-2	many
TGTGCCAGCAGCTTAGTCCCCGGCGACAAGGAGAAGTTCTTC	CASSLVPGDKEKFF	-	14	TRBJ2-1	TRBV7-2	-
TGCAGTGCTAGAGGCATCAGGAATGAGCAGTTCTTC	CSARGIRNEQFF	-	12	TRBJ2-1	TRBV20-1	-
TGTGCCAGCAGCGTATCTCCCAGTGGCACCGGGGAGCTGTTTTTT	CASSVSPSGTGELFF	-	15	TRBJ2-2	TRBV9	-
TGTGCCAGCAGCTTGGACCCTATGAACACTGAAGCTTTCTTT	CASSLDPMNTEAFF	-	14	TRBJ1-1	TRBV5-6	-
TGTGCCAGCAGCCTGAGGGGGGGCCACACCTACGAGCAGTACTTC	CASSLRGGHTYEQYF	-	15	TRBJ2-7	TRBV7-6	few
TGTGCCAGTAGTCTGACTAGCCGTGACGGGGAGCTGTTTTTT	CASSLTSRDGELFF	TRBD2	14	TRBJ2-2	TRBV19	few
TGTGCCAGCAGCAACAGGGTTATGGACACTGAAGCTTTCTTT	CASSNRVMDTEAFF	-	14	TRBJ1-1	TRBV6-2/TRBV6-3	-
TGTGCCACCCGGGACGCAGCTTTGAACACTGAAGCTTTCTTT	CATRDAALNTEAFF	-	14	TRBJ1-1	TRBV10-3	few
TGTGCCAGCAGTACCTCAGGGGGCCTTAACTATGGCTACACCTTC	CASSTSGGLNYGYTF	TRBD1	15	TRBJ1-2	TRBV6-5	-
TGTGCCAGTAGTACCTCTAGCGGCTCCTACAATGAGCAGTTCTTC	CASSTSSGSYNEQFF	TRBD2	15	TRBJ2-1	TRBV19	-
TGCAGTGTTGGGACAGGGAACACAGATACGCAGTATTTT	CSVGTGNTDTQYF	TRBD1	13	TRBJ2-3	TRBV20-1	-
TGTGCTGGCAGCTCCGAATCAGGGTCCGAAAAACTGTTTTTT	CAGSSESGSEKLFF	-	14	TRBJ1-4	TRBV7-2	-
TGTGCCAGCAGTTTAGGATTGGGGGGTTGGAATTCACCCCTCCACTTT	CASSLGLGGWNSPLHF	-	16	TRBJ1-6	TRBV12-3/TRBV12-4	-
TGTGCCAGCAGTCTCCGACAGGGGGACGGCGGGGAGCTGTTTTTT	CASSLRQGDGGELFF	TRBD1	15	TRBJ2-2	TRBV12-3/TRBV12-4	few
TGTGCCAGCAGCTTTAGCGGGAGGCGCTCCTACGAGCAGTACTTC	CASSFSGRRSYEQYF	TRBD2	15	TRBJ2-7	TRBV7-2	many
TGTGCCAGCAGCGTAGCGGGGGGGCCTAACAATGAGCAGTTCTTC	CASSVAGGPNNEQFF	TRBD2	15	TRBJ2-1	TRBV9	once
TGTGCCAGCAGTATCAGGACTGTCACAGATACGCAGTATTTT	CASSIRTVTDTQYF	-	14	TRBJ2-3	TRBV12-3/TRBV12-4	few
TGTGCCAGCAGTTTGTCATCTGTCGGGGCTAGAAACACCATATATTTT	CASSLSSVGARNTIYF	-	16	TRBJ1-3	TRBV28	-
TGTGCCAGCAGCCAAGAACAGGGACGAGAAAAACTGTTTTTT	CASSQEQGREKLFF	-	14	TRBJ1-4	TRBV4-2	-
TGCAGCGTTGAAGCATGGGACAGCGGGATCAGGGACTACGAGCAGTACTTC	CSVEAWDSGIRDYEQYF	-	17	TRBJ2-7	TRBV29-1	few